What follows are 10 T cell receptor beta chains derived from one specimen sequenced in a study of CD8 T cells in Susac syndrome. After extraction with the RNeasy kit, roughly 0.45 to 1 ug of the RNA was reverse transcribed using random hexamers. TCRdb re-analysed the immunoSEQ multiplex PCR reads in MiXCR, keeping a single row per CDR3 protein. The data show approximately 230,000 distinct CDR3 sequences, just under 95% seen once. Sequenced material: CD4+ T cells from PBMCs. These receptors were obtained from a human donor with multiple sclerosis.

The chain couples TRBV4-1 to TRBJ1-5; 8 positions agree with TRBD1. Germline V gene lookup returns CDR1 MGHRA and CDR2 YSYEKL. V lost 4 bases to trimming and J lost 3 bases; unmatched junction nucleotides: 2. The length of the CDR3 is 14 residues. This chain's CDR3 is CASSRQGFNQPQHF. The CDR3 nucleotides are TGCGCCAGCAGCCGACAGGGGTTCAATCAGCCCCAGCATTTT.

This sequence joins TRBV19 and TRBJ1-5; tentative D call: TRBD1 (5 bases). CDR1 is LNHDA and CDR2 is SQIVND in the germline V gene (reference sequence). Trimming shortened V by 10 bases and J by 3 bases, and 16 bases separated the two germline ends. The CDR3 loop spans 14 amino acids. CDR3 protein: CAIQGPGFNQPQHF. The CDR3 DNA reads TGTGCCATTCAAGGCCCAGGGTTCAATCAGCCCCAGCATTTT.

The rearrangement links TRBV5-4 to TRBJ2-7, with TRBD1 identical over 8 bases. The CDR3 sequence is 13 residues long. CDR1 SGHNT and CDR2 YYREEE come from the germline V gene (reference sequence). The ends lost 4 bases at V and 7 bases at J; junction bases unmatched: 7. The DNA for the CDR3 is TGTGCCAGCAGCGAGGACAGGGTGCGGGAGCAGTACTTC. This gives the protein CASSEDRVREQYF.

This clonotype was counted once. The chain joins TRBV19 to TRBJ2-5; weak D call: TRBD2 (7 bases). Deletions cut 4 bases from V and 4 bases from J, with 13 bases between. Germline V lookup: CDR1 LNHDA, CDR2 SQIVND (reference sequence). The CDR3 totals 14 residues. This chain's CDR3 is CASSREGVRETQYF. CDR3 in DNA: TGTGCCAGTAGTAGGGAGGGGGTTCGAGAGACCCAGTACTTC.

This chain links TRBV28 with TRBJ2-5, with D perhaps TRBD2 (6 bases). CDR3 size: 14 residues. Germline V CDR1 and CDR2: MDHEN, SYDVKM. Trimming took off 5 bases at V and 7 bases at J, with 17 bases between the two ends. The CDR3 DNA reads as TGTGCCAGCAGTGCCCCCGCCGGGAGCTGGACCCAGTACTTC. This translates into CASSAPAGSWTQYF.

The gene calls are TRBV20-1 and TRBJ1-1; no clear D gene. Germline V gives CDR1 DFQATT, CDR2 SNEGSKA (reference sequence). Trimming pared 1 base from V and 1 base from J, leaving 13 bases between. The CDR3 covers 15 residues. The CDR3 sequence: CSARVPTEGNTEAFF. CDR3 in DNA: TGCAGTGCTAGAGTCCCGACCGAGGGGAACACTGAAGCTTTCTTT.

The rearrangement joins TRBV3-1 to TRBJ2-6; 11 nucleotides line up with TRBD2. The germline V gene encodes CDR1 LGHDT and CDR2 YNNKEL (reference sequence). The CDR3 covers 18 residues. With V trimmed by 4 bases and J by 0 bases, 5 bases remained unmatched. The CDR3 bases are TGTGCCAGCAGCCTCTCCGGGACTAGCGGCTCTGGGGCCAACGTCCTGACTTTC. Translating it yields CASSLSGTSGSGANVLTF.

The chain recombines TRBV5-6 with TRBJ2-7; TRBD1 or TRBD2 may be the D gene (6 bases each). The length of the CDR3 is 14 residues. Trimming shortened V by 4 bases and J by 2 bases, and 13 bases separated the two germline ends. The germline gives CDR1 SGHDT, CDR2 YYEEEE. The CDR3 sequence: CASSKGEVAYEQYF. CDR3 sequence (DNA): TGTGCCAGCAGCAAGGGGGAGGTCGCCTACGAGCAGTACTTC.

The rearrangement joins TRBV27 to TRBJ2-3; D might be TRBD1 (5 bases). V lost 1 base, J lost 8 bases, and 13 bases lay in between. Germline V CDR1 and CDR2: MNHEY, SMNVEV (reference sequence). The CDR3 is 14 residues long. Here the CDR3 DNA reads TGTGCCAGCAGTTTATTCCAGGGAATGGGTACGCAGTATTTT. Translating gives CASSLFQGMGTQYF.

This chain joins TRBV9 and TRBJ2-3; D gene ambiguous. The V end lost 1 base, the J end lost 0 bases, and 6 bases lay between the germline ends. The CDR3 spans 14 residues. CDR1 and CDR2 from the germline V gene are SGDLS and YYNGEE. DNA for the CDR3: TGTGCCAGCAGCGTACAGGCTAGCACAGATACGCAGTATTTT. Translating gives CASSVQASTDTQYF.